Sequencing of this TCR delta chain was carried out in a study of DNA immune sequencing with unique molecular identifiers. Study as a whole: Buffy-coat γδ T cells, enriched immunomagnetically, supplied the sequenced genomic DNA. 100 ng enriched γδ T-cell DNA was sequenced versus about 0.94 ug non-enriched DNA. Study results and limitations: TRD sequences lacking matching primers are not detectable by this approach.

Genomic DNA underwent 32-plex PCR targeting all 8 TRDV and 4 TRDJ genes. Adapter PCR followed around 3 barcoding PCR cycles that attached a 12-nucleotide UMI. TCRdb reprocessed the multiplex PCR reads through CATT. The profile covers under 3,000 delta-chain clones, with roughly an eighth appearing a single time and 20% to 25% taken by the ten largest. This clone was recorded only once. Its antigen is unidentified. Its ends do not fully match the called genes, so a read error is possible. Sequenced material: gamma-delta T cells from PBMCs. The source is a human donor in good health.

Written as DNA, the CDR3 is TGTGCTCTTGGGGAACTAACCCCGTACACAGATAAACTCATCTTT. Amino acid sequence: CALGELTPYTDKLIF. J is TRDJ1 and V is TRDV1, with unresolved D. Here the J gene was assigned by germline matching of the DNA, as TCRdb has none. This CDR3 has 15 amino acids. CDR1 and CDR2 (germline): TSWWSYY, QGS.